This TCR beta chain stems from a study of technical replicates of blood from a few donors. Assay used: immunoSEQ multiplex PCR; TCRdb lists only in-frame clones, some missing. The sample shows some 91,000 clones, 95% of them seen only once. Per germline, CDR1 SGHRS and CDR2 YFSETQ. Trimming took 4 bases from V and 4 from J; bases not matched to a gene: 13. The CDR3 is made up of 16 amino acids. The gene calls are TRBV5-1 and TRBJ2-5; 7 bases agree with TRBD1. The TCR comes from a human donor in good health. The specimen sequenced was T cells isolated from PBMCs. CDR3 DNA sequence: TGCGCCAGCAGCCCTGGTGAGACAGGGTGGAGAGAGACCCAGTACTTC. It is translated as CASSPGETGWRETQYF.